This T cell receptor (beta chain) was sequenced for a study of blood T cell repertoires in COVID-19. About the research overall: Acute-phase and convalescent COVID-19 samples originated in the United States, Italy and Spain.

Some clones are missing from TCRdb's copy, which holds only in-frame ones; the method was immunoSEQ multiplex PCR. The sample yields roughly 250,000 clones, 65% to 80% seen once. Sequenced: peripheral blood. This TCR derives from a woman between 35 and 50 years old with active or convalescent COVID-19.

DNA of the CDR3: TGTGCCAGCAGCGTGGACAGGGCGGGCGAGCAGTACTTC. Residues: CASSVDRAGEQYF. The genes are TRBV6-5 and TRBJ2-7; the match to TRBD1 covers 8 bases. Losses at the gene ends were 6 bases for V and 6 bases for J; bases not matched to a gene: 7. Germline-derived CDR1 and CDR2 are MNHEY and SVGAGI. CDR3 length: 13 residues.